The next 10 T cell receptor beta chains were all read from a single sample in a study of T cell responses to AZD1222 COVID-19 vaccine. Here immunoSEQ multiplex PCR was the method, and the copy in TCRdb shows in-frame clones only, minus some. The sample holds 150,000 or so clones, just under 95% seen once. The material was peripheral blood, obtained on day 0 of AZD1222 vaccination. Source of these receptors: an adult in good health.

This chain uses TRBV29-1 with TRBJ1-1; perhaps TRBD1 as D (6 bases). In germline, CDR1 is SQVTM, CDR2 ANQGSEA. Trimming took 0 bases from V and 1 from J, leaving 9 bases between them. The CDR3 is made up of 14 amino acids. DNA for the CDR3: TGCAGCGTTGAAGATCAGGGGCAGAACACTGAAGCTTTCTTT. Translating gives CSVEDQGQNTEAFF.

The chain couples TRBV7-5 to TRBJ2-5; the DNA was not used to check the table's D call, TRBD1. TRBV7-5 is an annotated pseudogene. The CDR3 contains 20 residues. In DNA, the CDR3 is TGTGCCAGAAGCTTAATCCTCGGACACCCGAGAGGGGGTTACCAAGAGACCCAGTACTTC. Its translation is CARSLILGHPRGGYQETQYF.

V gene TRBV7-6 combines with J gene TRBJ1-2; TRBD1 matches 8 bases. The V gene's germline CDR1 is SGHVS and CDR2 FNYEAQ. The CDR3 is 14 residues long. J lost 8 bases, V lost 5 bases, and 10 bases had no gene match. CDR3 region: CASSARQGSNGYTF. The DNA for the CDR3 is TGTGCCAGCAGCGCACGACAGGGGTCAAACGGCTACACCTTC.

The chain has TRBV27 and TRBJ1-6, with 7 nucleotides matching TRBD1. J gave up 8 bases and V 0 bases, and 19 bases lay outside the gene matches. Germline V CDR1 and CDR2: MNHEY, SMNVEV (reference sequence). This CDR3 is 20 amino acids long. CDR3 region: CASSLSGGAHHSQGYSPLHF. CDR3 nucleotide sequence: TGTGCCAGCAGTTTATCAGGGGGGGCTCACCATTCACAGGGGTATTCACCCCTCCACTTT.

The rearrangement joins TRBV6-5 to TRBJ1-2; D may be TRBD1 (5 bases). CDR1 is MNHEY, CDR2 SVGAGI, per germline. The CDR3 contains 15 residues. Between the trimmed V and J ends, which lost 0 bases and 8 bases, there was a span of 16 bases. CDR3 DNA sequence: TGTGCCAGCAGTTACTCCGCCGACAGTCGCAAGGGCTACACCTTC. It codes for CASSYSADSRKGYTF.

The gene calls are TRBV5-6 and TRBJ2-7, with TRBD2 matching 11 bases. This CDR3 region has 16 residues. V lost 3 bases to trimming and J lost 5 bases; unmatched junction nucleotides: 10. Germline loops: CDR1 SGHDT, CDR2 YYEEEE. CDR3 coding DNA: TGTGCCAGCAGCTGGGGAACTAGCGGGAGTAACAACGAGCAGTACTTC. Its protein product is CASSWGTSGSNNEQYF.

This rearrangement joins TRBV6-5 to TRBJ1-1, with no clear D. Germline CDR1 is MNHEY and CDR2 is SVGAGI. V lost 2 bases to trimming and J lost 1 base, with 11 bases between them. The CDR3 runs 15 residues. The CDR3 protein is CASSYTFTGNTEAFF. The CDR3 DNA reads as TGTGCCAGCAGTTACACGTTCACGGGGAACACTGAAGCTTTCTTT.

The V call is TRBV4-1, the J call TRBJ2-2; 9 nucleotides match TRBD1. Germline lookup yields CDR1 MGHRA and CDR2 YSYEKL. The CDR3 extends over 14 amino acids. J gave up 8 bases and V 6 bases, and 7 bases lay outside the gene matches. CDR3 sequence reads: CASSRTGAAGELFF. DNA for the CDR3: TGCGCCAGCAGTCGGACAGGGGCAGCGGGGGAGCTGTTTTTT.

The chain combines TRBV7-9 with TRBJ1-6; 7 nucleotides line up with TRBD1. Germline CDR1 and CDR2: SEHNR and FQNEAQ (reference sequence). V lost 5 bases, J lost 10 bases, and 8 bases stayed unmatched. There are 14 residues in the CDR3. CDR3 residues: CASSSPGQSSPLHF. CDR3 sequence (DNA): TGTGCCAGCAGCAGTCCGGGACAGTCGTCACCCCTCCACTTT.

The chain combines TRBV7-2 with TRBJ2-1; D may be TRBD2 (5 bases). Trimming left V 6 bases short and J 8 bases short, with 14 bases between. CDR1 and CDR2 (germline): SGHTA, FQGNSA. CDR3 length equals 13 residues. This chain's CDR3 is CASSHPGKDEQFF. CDR3 nucleotides: TGTGCCAGCAGTCACCCGGGGAAGGATGAGCAGTTCTTC.